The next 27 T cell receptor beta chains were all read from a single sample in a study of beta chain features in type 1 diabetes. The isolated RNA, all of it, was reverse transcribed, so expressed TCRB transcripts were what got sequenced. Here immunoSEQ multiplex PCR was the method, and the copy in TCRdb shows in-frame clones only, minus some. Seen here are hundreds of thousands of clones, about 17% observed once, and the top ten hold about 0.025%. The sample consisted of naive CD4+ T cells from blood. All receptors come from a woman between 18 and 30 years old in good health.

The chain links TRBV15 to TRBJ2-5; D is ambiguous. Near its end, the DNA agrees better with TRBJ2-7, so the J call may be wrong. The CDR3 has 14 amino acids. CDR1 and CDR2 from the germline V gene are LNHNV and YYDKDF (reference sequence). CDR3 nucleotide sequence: TGTGCCACCAGCAGAGGTTTCAACTCCTACGAGCAGTACTTC. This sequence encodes CATSRGFNSYEQYF.

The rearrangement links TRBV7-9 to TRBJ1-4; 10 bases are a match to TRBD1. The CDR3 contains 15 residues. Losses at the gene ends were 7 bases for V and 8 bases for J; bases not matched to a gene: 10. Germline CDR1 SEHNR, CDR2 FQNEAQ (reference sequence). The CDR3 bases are TGTGCCAGCAACCGGCGCGGGACAGGGGACGAAAAACTGTTTTTT. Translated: CASNRRGTGDEKLFF.

The CDR3 DNA follows: TGTGCCAGCAGTGAATTGGCCCCGGAGCAGTACTTC. It codes for CASSELAPEQYF. The V call is TRBV2, the J call TRBJ2-7; D is unclear. V lost 2 bases and J lost 7, with 9 bases in between. Germline CDR1 reads SNHLY; CDR2 reads FYNNEI. The CDR3 extends over 12 amino acids.

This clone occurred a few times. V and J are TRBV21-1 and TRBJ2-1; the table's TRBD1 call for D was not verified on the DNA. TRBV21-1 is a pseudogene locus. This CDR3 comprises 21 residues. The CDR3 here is CASSKGRLTGKRDFLDNEQFF. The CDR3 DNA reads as TGTGCCAGCAGCAAAGGTAGGCTGACAGGGAAAAGGGACTTCTTGGACAATGAGCAGTTCTTC.

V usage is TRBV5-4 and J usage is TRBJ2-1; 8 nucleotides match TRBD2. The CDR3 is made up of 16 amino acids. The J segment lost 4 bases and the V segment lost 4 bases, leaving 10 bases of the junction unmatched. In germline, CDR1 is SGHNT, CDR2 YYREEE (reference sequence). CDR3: CASSRYPTSGYNEQFF. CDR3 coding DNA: TGTGCCAGCAGCAGATACCCTACTAGCGGTTACAATGAGCAGTTCTTC.

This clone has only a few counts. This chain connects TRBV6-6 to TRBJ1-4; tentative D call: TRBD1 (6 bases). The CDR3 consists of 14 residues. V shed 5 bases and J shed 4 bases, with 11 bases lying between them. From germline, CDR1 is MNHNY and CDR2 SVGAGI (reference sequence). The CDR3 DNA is TGTGCCAGCAGTCCGGACAGCTATAATGAAAAACTGTTTTTT. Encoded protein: CASSPDSYNEKLFF.

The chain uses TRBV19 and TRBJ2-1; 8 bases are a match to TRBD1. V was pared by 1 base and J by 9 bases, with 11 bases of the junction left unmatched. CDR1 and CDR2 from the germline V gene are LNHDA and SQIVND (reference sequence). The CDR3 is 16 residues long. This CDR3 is CASSIVATGAAIEQFF. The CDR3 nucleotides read TGTGCCAGTAGTATAGTGGCGACAGGGGCTGCTATTGAGCAGTTCTTC.

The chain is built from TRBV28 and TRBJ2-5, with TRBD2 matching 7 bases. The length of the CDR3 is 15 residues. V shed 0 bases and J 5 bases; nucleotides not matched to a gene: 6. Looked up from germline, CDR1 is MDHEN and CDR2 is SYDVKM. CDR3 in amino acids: CASSLWGGRGETQYF. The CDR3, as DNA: TGTGCCAGCAGTTTATGGGGCGGGAGAGGGGAGACCCAGTACTTC.

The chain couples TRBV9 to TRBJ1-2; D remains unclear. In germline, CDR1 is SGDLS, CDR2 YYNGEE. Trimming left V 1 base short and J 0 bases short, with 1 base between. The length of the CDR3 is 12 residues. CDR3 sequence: CASSVSNYGYTF. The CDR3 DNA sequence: TGTGCCAGCAGCGTATCTAACTATGGCTACACCTTC.

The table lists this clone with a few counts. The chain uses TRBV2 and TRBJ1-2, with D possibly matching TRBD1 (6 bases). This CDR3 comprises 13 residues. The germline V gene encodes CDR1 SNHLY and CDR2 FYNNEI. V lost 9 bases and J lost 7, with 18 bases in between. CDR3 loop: CASRGAGASGYTF. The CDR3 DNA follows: TGTGCCAGTCGAGGGGCAGGGGCGTCTGGCTACACCTTC.

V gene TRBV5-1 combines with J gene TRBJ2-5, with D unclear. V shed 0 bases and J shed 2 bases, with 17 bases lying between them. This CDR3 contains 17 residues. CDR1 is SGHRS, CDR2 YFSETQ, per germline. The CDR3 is CASSLGYARSPQETQYF. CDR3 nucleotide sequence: TGCGCCAGCAGCTTGGGATACGCGCGATCGCCTCAAGAGACCCAGTACTTC.

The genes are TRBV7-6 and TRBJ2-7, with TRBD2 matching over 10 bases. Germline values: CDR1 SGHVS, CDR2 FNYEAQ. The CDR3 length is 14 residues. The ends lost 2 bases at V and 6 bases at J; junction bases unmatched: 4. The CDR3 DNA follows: TGTGCCAGCAGCTTACTAGCGGGAGTGGGCGAGCAGTACTTC. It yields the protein CASSLLAGVGEQYF.

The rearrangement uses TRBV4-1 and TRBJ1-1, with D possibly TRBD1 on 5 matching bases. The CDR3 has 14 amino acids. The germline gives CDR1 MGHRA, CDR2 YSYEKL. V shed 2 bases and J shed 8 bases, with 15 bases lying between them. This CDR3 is CASSQNWGITEAFF. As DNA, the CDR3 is TGCGCCAGCAGCCAAAATTGGGGGATTACCGAAGCTTTCTTT.

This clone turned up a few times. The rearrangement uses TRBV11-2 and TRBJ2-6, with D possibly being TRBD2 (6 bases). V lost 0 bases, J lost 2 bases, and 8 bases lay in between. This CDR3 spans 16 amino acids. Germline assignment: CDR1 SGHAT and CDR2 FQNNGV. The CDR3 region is CASSLEWGAGANVLTF. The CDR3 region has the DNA TGTGCCAGCAGCTTAGAGTGGGGGGCTGGGGCCAACGTCCTGACTTTC.

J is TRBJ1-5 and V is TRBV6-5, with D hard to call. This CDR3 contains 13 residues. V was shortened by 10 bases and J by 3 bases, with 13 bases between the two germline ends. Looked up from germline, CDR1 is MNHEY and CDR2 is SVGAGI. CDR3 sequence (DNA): TGTGCCACCGGGAGGGTGACCAATCAGCCCCAGCATTTT. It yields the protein CATGRVTNQPQHF.

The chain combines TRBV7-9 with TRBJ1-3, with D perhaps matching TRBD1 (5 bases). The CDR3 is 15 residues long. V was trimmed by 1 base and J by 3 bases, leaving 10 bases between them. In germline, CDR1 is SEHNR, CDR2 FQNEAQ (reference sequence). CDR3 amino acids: CASSLEGRVGNTIYF. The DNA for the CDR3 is TGTGCCAGCAGCTTAGAAGGCAGGGTTGGAAACACCATATATTTT.

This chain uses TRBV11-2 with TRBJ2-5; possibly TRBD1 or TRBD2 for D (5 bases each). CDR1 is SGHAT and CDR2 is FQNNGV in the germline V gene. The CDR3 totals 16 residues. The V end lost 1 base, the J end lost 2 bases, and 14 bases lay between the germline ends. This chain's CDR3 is CASSLGTGGGQETQYF. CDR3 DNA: TGTGCCAGCAGCTTAGGAACAGGAGGTGGGCAAGAGACCCAGTACTTC.

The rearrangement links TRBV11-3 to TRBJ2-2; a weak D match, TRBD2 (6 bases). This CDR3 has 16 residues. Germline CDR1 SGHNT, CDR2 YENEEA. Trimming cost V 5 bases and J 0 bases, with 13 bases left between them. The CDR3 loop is CASSLGGTANTGELFF. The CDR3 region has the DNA TGTGCCAGCAGCCTGGGCGGGACCGCGAACACCGGGGAGCTGTTTTTT.

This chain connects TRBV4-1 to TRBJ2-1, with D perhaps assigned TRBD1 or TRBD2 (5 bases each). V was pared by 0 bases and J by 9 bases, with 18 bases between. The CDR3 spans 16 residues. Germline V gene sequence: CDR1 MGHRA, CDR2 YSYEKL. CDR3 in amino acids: CASSQDLGARVGEQFF. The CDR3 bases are TGCGCCAGCAGCCAAGATCTAGGGGCGCGGGTCGGTGAGCAGTTCTTC.

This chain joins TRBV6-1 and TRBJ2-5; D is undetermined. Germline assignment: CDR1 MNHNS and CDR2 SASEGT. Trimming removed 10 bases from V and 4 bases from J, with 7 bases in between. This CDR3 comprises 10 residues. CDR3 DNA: TGTGCCACCGGAAGAGAGACCCAGTACTTC. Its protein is CATGRETQYF.

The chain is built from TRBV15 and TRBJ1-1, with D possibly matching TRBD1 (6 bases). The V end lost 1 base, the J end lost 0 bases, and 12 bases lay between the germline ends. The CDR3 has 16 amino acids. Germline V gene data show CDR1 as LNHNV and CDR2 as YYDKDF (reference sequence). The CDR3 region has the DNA TGTGCCACCAGCAGAGCCCCCGCAGGGGTGAACACTGAAGCTTTCTTT. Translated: CATSRAPAGVNTEAFF.

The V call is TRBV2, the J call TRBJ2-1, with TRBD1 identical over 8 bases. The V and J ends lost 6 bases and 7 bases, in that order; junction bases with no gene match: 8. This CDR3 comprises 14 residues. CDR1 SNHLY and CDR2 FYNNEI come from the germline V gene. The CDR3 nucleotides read TGTGCCAGCAGGCCCAGGACAGGGTTTAATGAGCAGTTCTTC. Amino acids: CASRPRTGFNEQFF. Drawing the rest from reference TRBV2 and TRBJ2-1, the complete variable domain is EPEVTQTPSHQVTQMGQEVILRCVPISNHLYFYWYRQILGQKVEFLVSFYNNEISEKSEIFDDQFSVERPDGSNFTLKIRSTKLEDSAMYFCASRPRTGFNEQFFGPGTRLTVL.

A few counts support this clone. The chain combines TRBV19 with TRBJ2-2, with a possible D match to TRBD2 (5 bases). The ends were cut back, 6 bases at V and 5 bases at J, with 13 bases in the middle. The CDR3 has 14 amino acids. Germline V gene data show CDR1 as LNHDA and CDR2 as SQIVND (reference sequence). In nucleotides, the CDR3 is TGTGCCAGTAGCAGTGGGAGCTTTACCGGGGAGCTGTTTTTT. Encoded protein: CASSSGSFTGELFF. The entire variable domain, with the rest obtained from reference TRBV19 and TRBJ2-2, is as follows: DGGITQSPKYLFRKEGQNVTLSCEQNLNHDAMYWYRQDPGQGLRLIYYSQIVNDFQKGDIAEGYSVSREKKESFPLTVTSAQKNPTAFYLCASSSGSFTGELFFGEGSRLTVL.

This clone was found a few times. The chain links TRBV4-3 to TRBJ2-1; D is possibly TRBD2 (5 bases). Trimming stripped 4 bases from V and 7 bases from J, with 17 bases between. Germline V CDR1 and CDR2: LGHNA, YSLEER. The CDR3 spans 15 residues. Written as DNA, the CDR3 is TGCGCCAGCAGCCTGGTTGTGACTACCAAAAATGAGCAGTTCTTC. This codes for CASSLVVTTKNEQFF.

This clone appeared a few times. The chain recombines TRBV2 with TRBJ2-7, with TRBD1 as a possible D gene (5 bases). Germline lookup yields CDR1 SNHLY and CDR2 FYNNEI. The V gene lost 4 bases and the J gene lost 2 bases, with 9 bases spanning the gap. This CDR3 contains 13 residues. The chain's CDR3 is CASSGEQAYEQYF. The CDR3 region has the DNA TGTGCCAGCAGTGGTGAACAGGCCTACGAGCAGTACTTC.

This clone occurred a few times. CDR3 region: CASSSSIRETQYF. CDR3 DNA: TGTGCCAGCAGCTCATCGATAAGGGAGACCCAGTACTTC. The chain has TRBV7-3 and TRBJ2-5; D uncertain. V was pared by 4 bases and J by 5 bases, with 11 bases between. CDR3 size: 13 residues. Germline CDR1 and CDR2: SGHTA and FQGTGA.

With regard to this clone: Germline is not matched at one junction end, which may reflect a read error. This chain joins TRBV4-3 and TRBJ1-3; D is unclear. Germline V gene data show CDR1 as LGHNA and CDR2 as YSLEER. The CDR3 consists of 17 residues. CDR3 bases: TGCGCCAGCAGCAAAGAATGGAACAGCGGCTCTGGAAACACCATATATTTT. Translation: CASSKEWNSGSGNTIYF.